The entry below gives a single T cell receptor beta chain sequence along with its context. The data derive from a study of blood T cell repertoires in COVID-19. Across the whole study: Spain, Italy and the United States supplied samples that represented acute and convalescent COVID-19. Sample material is recorded as cDNA or gDNA derived from T cells, B-cell-depleted T cells, or PBMCs.

Seattle's cohort entered during active infection and was followed longitudinally. J was trimmed by 4 bases and V by 7 bases; bases with no gene match: 7. The CDR3 extends over 12 amino acids. The germline V gene has CDR1 SQVTM and CDR2 ANQGSEA. How the authors handled the data: Cell counts per sample came from amplifying reference gene primers. Only in-frame clones appear in the TCRdb table, and some are missing; sequencing was by immunoSEQ multiplex PCR. V and J calls and clone size are those listed in that table; D and trimming were worked out from the DNA. This table has roughly 100,000 clones, over 85% appearing once.

The source material was peripheral blood. The gene calls are TRBV29-1 and TRBJ2-7; 7 bases agree with TRBD1. The receptor was derived from a human donor with COVID-19, enrolled during active disease. The donor label of this sample is uncertain. CDR3 in amino acids: CSAGTDGYEQYF. DNA for the CDR3: TGCAGCGCTGGGACAGATGGGTACGAGCAGTACTTC.